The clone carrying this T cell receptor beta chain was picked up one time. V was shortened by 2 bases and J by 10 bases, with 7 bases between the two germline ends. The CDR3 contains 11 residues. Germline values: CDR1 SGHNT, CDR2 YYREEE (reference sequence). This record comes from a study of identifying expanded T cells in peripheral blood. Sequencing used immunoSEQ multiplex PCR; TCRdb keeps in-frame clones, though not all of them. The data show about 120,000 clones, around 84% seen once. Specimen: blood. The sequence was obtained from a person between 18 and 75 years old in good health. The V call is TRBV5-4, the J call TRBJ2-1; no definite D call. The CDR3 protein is CASSLGEEQFF. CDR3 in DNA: TGTGCCAGCAGCTTAGGTGAAGAGCAGTTCTTC.